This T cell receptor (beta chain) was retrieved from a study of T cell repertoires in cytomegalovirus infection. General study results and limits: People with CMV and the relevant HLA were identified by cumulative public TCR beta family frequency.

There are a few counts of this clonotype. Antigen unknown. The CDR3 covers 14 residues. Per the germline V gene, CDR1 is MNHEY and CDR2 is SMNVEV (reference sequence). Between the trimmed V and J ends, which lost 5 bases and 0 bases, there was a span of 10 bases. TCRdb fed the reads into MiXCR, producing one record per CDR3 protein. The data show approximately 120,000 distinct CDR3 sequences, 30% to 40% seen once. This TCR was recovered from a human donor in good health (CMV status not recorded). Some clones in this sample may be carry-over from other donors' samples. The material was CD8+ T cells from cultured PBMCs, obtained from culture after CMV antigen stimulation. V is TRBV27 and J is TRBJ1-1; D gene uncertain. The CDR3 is CASSVGGMNTEAFF. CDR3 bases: TGTGCCAGCAGTGTTGGTGGGATGAACACTGAAGCTTTCTTT.